This passage covers 4 T cell receptor beta chains from one sample sequenced in a study of read filtering for tumor transcriptome and immune sequencing. This library used approximately 390 ng RNA and molecular barcoded adaptors spanning alpha/delta and beta/gamma chains. In TCRdb, the reads were re-called with MiXCR into one record per CDR3 protein. This sample carries about 46,000 distinct CDR3 sequences, 10% to 15% of them seen once, and the ten largest clones take 13% to 15%. The sample was a population of CD138-negative cells sorted from bone marrow. The origin of the receptors is a donor aged 40 or older with multiple myeloma.

This clonotype was seen many times. The chain has TRBV24-1 and TRBJ2-1; D gene uncertain. This CDR3 region has 14 residues. V was trimmed by 9 bases and J by 0 bases, leaving 11 bases between them. The V gene's germline CDR1 is KGHDR and CDR2 SFDVKD. The CDR3 is CATGGVSSYNEQFF. The CDR3 region has the DNA TGTGCCACCGGTGGCGTCAGCTCCTACAATGAGCAGTTCTTC.

As concerns this clonotype: A read error may be the cause here, since a much bigger clone is one base away. The chain combines TRBV5-5 with TRBJ1-1, with no clear D. Germline-derived CDR1 and CDR2 are SGHKS and YYEKEE (reference sequence). This CDR3 has 14 amino acids. In nucleotides, the CDR3 is TGTGCCTGCAGCTTGGTAGCAGGAAGCACTGAAGCTTTCTTT. This sequence encodes CACSLVAGSTEAFF. Full variable domain (rest looked up from reference TRBV5-5 and TRBJ1-1): DAGVTQSPTHLIKTRGQQVTLRCSPISGHKSVSWYQQVLGQGPQFIFQYYEKEERGRGNFPDRFSARQFPNYSSELNVNALLLGDSALYLCACSLVAGSTEAFFGQGTRLTVV.

This clonotype showed up many times. The CDR3 DNA reads TGCAGTGCTCCCTTAGACAGTAACTATGGCTACACCTTC. Translated, it gives CSAPLDSNYGYTF. The V gene is TRBV20-1, the J gene TRBJ1-2, with a tentative D call TRBD1 (5 bases). This CDR3 has 13 amino acids. V was cut by 5 bases and J by 1 base, with 11 bases left in between. Germline CDR1 and CDR2: DFQATT and SNEGSKA (reference sequence).

In this sample, this clonotype turned up many times. This sequence joins TRBV6-1 and TRBJ1-2; D gene uncertain. CDR1 and CDR2 from the germline V gene are MNHNS and SASEGT. The CDR3 runs 11 residues. Between the trimmed V and J ends, which lost 6 bases and 5 bases, there was a span of 7 bases. The CDR3 here is CASRSLYGYTF. The DNA of the CDR3 is TGTGCCAGCAGATCCCTTTATGGCTACACCTTC.